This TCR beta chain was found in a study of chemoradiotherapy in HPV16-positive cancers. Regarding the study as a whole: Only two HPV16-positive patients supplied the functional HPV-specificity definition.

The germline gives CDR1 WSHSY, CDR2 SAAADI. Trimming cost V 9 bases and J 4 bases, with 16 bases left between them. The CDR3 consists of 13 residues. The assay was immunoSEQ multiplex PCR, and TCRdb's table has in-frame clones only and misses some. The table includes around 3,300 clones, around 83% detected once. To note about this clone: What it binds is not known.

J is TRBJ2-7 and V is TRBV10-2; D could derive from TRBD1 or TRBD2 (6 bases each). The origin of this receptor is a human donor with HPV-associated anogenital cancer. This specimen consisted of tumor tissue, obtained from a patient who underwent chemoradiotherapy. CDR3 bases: TGCGCCAGTACACCTTGGGGGGCTTACGAGCAGTACTTC. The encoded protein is CASTPWGAYEQYF.